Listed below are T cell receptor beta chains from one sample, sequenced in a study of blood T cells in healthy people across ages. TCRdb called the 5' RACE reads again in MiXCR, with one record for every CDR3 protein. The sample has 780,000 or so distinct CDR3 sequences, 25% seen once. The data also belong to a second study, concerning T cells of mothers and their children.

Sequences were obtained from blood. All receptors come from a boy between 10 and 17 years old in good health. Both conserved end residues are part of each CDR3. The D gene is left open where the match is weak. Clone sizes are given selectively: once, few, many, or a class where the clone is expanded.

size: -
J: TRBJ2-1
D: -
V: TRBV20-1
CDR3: CSARGMTPEQFF
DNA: TGCAGTGCTAGAGGAATGACCCCCGAGCAGTTCTTC

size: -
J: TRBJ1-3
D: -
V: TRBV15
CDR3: CATSRDRVGNTIYF
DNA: TGTGCCACCAGCAGAGATCGGGTTGGAAACACCATATATTTT

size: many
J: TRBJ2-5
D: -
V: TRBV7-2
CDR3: CASSLGSGETQYF
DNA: TGTGCCAGCAGCTTAGGCTCGGGGGAGACCCAGTACTTC

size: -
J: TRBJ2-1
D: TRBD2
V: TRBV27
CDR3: CASSRRENRNEQFF
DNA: TGTGCCAGCAGTCGGCGGGAGAACCGCAATGAGCAGTTCTTC

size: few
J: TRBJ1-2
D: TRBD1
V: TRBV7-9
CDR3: CASSLDRFFGYTF
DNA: TGTGCCAGCAGCTTGGACAGGTTCTTTGGCTACACCTTC

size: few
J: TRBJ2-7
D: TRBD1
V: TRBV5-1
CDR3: CASSLVHRGASHEQYF
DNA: TGCGCCAGCAGCTTGGTGCACAGGGGGGCCTCCCACGAGCAGTACTTC

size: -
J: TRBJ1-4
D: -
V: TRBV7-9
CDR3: CASSLEEGPLRGEKLFF
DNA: TGTGCCAGCAGCTTAGAAGAGGGTCCCCTTAGGGGAGAAAAACTGTTTTTT

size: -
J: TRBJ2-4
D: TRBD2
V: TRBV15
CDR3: CATSRVATSAKNIQYF
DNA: TGTGCCACCAGCAGAGTGGCGACTAGCGCCAAAAACATTCAGTACTTC

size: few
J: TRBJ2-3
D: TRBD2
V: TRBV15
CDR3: CATSRAGGGASDTQYF
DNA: TGTGCCACCAGCAGAGCGGGCGGGGGGGCATCAGATACGCAGTATTTT

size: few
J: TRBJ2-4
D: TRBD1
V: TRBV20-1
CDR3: CSARGQVGTKNIQYF
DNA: TGCAGTGCTAGGGGACAGGTTGGGACCAAAAACATTCAGTACTTC

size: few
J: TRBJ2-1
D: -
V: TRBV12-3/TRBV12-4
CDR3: CASSLGPQYNEQFF
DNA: TGTGCCAGCAGTTTAGGGCCTCAATACAATGAGCAGTTCTTC

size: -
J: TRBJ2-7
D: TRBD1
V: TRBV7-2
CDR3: CASSIGQGDHEQYF
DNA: TGTGCCAGCAGCATAGGACAGGGGGACCACGAGCAGTACTTC

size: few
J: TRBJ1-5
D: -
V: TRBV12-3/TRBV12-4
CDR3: CASSSFINQPQHF
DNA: TGTGCCAGCAGTTCCTTCATCAATCAGCCCCAGCATTTT

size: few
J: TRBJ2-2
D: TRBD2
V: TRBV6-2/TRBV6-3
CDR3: CAFIARVGLARNTGELFF
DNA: TGTGCCTTCATCGCCCGAGTAGGACTAGCGCGGAACACCGGGGAGCTGTTTTTT

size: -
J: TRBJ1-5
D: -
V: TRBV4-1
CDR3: CASSPFGNRGNQPQHF
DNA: TGCGCCAGCAGCCCCTTTGGTAACAGAGGCAATCAGCCCCAGCATTTT

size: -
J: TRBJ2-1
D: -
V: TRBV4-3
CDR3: CASSQGRTRVGNEQFF
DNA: TGCGCCAGCAGCCAAGGTCGAACTAGGGTAGGCAATGAGCAGTTCTTC

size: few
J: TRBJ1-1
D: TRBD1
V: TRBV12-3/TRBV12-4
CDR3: CASSLNSGQSRAEAFF
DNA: TGTGCCAGCAGTTTAAATTCGGGACAGAGTAGAGCTGAAGCTTTCTTT

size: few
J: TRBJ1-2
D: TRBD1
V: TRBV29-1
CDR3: CSVEDPARGRGGYTF
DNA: TGCAGCGTTGAAGATCCCGCCAGGGGGCGCGGGGGCTACACCTTC

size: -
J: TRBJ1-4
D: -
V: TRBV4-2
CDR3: CASSQPMGMDVRLFF
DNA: TGTGCCAGCAGCCAACCCATGGGTATGGACGTCCGTTTGTTTTTT

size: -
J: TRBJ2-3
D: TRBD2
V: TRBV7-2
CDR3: CASSLRRRGGADTQYF
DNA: TGTGCCAGCAGCTTGAGGCGGCGGGGGGGTGCAGATACGCAGTATTTT

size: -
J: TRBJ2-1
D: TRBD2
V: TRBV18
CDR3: CASSPARLADYNEQFF
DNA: TGTGCCAGCTCACCAGCCCGCCTAGCGGACTACAACGAGCAGTTCTTC

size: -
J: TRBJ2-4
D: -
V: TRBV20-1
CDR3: CSAKPTRGAKNIQYF
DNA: TGCAGTGCTAAGCCAACTCGGGGAGCCAAAAACATTCAGTACTTC

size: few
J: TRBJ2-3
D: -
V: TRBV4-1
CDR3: CASRDLPTDTQYF
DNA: TGCGCCAGCAGGGACTTGCCCACAGATACGCAGTATTTT

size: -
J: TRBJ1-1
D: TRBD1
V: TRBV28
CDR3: CASSLHGQGRTEAFF
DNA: TGTGCCAGCAGTTTACATGGACAGGGGAGGACTGAAGCTTTCTTT

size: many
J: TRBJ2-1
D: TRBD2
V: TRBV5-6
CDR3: CASSLELAGEVGFF
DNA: TGTGCCAGCAGCTTGGAACTAGCGGGGGAGGTTGGGTTCTTC

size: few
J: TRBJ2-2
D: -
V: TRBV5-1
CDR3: CASSLEASRLTGELFF
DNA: TGCGCCAGCAGCTTGGAGGCAAGTCGACTCACCGGGGAGCTGTTTTTT

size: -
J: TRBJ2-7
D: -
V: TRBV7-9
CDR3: CASSYGTAGYEQYF
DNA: TGTGCCAGCAGCTACGGGACAGCGGGCTACGAGCAGTACTTC

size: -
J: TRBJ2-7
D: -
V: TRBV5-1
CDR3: CASSLALSGSTYEQYF
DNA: TGCGCCAGCAGCCTGGCGTTATCGGGGAGCACCTACGAGCAGTACTTC

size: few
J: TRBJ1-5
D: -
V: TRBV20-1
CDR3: CSARQARGNQPQHF
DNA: TGCAGTGCTAGACAGGCGAGGGGCAATCAGCCCCAGCATTTT

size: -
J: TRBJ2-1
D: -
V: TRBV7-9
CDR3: CASSPKGGGRPNEQFF
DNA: TGTGCCAGCAGCCCTAAGGGGGGCGGGCGACCTAATGAGCAGTTCTTC

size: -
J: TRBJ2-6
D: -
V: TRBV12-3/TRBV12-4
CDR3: CASREATPNSGANVLTF
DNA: TGTGCCAGCAGAGAAGCGACACCGAACTCTGGGGCCAACGTCCTGACTTTC

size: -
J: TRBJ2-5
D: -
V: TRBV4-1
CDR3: CASSRAVGETQYF
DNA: TGCGCCAGCAGCCGGGCGGTAGGGGAGACCCAGTACTTC

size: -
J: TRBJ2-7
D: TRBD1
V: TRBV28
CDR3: CASSGVARGTYEQYF
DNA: TGTGCCAGCAGTGGGGTCGCCAGGGGGACCTACGAGCAGTACTTC

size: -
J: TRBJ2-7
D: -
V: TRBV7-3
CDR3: CASSFDGGSSYEQYF
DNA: TGTGCCAGCAGCTTCGACGGTGGGAGCTCCTACGAGCAGTACTTC

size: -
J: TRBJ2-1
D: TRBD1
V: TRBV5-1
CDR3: CASLGTGNEQFF
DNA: TGCGCCAGTTTAGGGACAGGCAATGAGCAGTTCTTC

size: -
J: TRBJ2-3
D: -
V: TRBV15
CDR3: CATSTSDSPSTDTQYF
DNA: TGTGCCACCAGCACCTCGGACAGCCCTAGCACAGATACGCAGTATTTT

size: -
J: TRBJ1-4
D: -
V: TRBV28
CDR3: CASSSARRVFNEKLFF
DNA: TGTGCCAGCAGTTCCGCTCGTCGTGTTTTTAATGAAAAACTGTTTTTT

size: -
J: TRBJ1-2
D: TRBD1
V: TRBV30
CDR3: CAQGQGIGYTF
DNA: TGTGCTCAGGGACAGGGCATTGGCTACACCTTC

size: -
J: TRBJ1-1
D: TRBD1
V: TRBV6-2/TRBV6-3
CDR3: CASSRDRGMNTEAFF
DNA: TGTGCCAGCAGCCGGGACAGGGGAATGAACACTGAAGCTTTCTTT

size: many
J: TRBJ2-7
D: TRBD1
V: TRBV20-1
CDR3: CSAREGQGLYEQYF
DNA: TGCAGTGCTAGAGAAGGACAGGGGCTCTACGAGCAGTACTTC

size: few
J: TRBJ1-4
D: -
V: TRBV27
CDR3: CASSSFQQFEKLFF
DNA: TGTGCCAGCAGTTCCTTCCAACAGTTTGAAAAACTGTTTTTT

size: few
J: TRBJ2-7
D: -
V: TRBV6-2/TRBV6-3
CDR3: CASSWDTDEQYF
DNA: TGTGCCAGCAGTTGGGACACCGACGAGCAGTACTTC

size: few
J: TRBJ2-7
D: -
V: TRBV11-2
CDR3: CASNPGASYEQYF
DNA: TGTGCCAGCAACCCGGGGGCGAGCTACGAGCAGTACTTC

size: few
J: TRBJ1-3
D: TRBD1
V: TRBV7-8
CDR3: CASSGRDSIDSGNTIYF
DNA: TGTGCCAGCAGCGGACGGGACAGTATAGACTCTGGAAACACCATATATTTT